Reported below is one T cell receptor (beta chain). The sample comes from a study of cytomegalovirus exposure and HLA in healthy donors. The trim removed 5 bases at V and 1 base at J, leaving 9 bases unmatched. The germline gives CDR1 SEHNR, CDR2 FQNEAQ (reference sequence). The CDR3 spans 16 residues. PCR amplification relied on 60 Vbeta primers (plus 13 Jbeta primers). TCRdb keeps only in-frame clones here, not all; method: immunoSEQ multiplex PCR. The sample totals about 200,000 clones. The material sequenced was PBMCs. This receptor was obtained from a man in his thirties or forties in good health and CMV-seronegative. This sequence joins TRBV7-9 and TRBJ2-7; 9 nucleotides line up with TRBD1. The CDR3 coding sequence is TGTGCCAGCAGCATCTTCTCCGGGACAGGGTCCTACGAGCAGTACTTC. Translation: CASSIFSGTGSYEQYF.